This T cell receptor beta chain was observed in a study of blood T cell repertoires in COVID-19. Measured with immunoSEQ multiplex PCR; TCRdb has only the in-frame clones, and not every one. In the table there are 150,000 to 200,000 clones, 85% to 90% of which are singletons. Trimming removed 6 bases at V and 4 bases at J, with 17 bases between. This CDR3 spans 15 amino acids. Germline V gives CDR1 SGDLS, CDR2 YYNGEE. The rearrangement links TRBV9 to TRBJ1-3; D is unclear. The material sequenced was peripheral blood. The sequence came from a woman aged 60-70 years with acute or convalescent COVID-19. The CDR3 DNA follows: TGTGCCAGCACCGTTCCTTCCTTTCGGGGAAACACCATATATTTT. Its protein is CASTVPSFRGNTIYF.